This record looks at one T cell receptor beta chain sequence and its context. This entry is derived from a study of monozygotic twins with inflammatory bowel disease. Germline lookup yields CDR1 SGHTA and CDR2 FQGNSA. There are 17 residues in the CDR3. Sampling involved one blood draw (about 2.3 ml) for every donor. The authors isolated total RNA from whole blood without sorting T cells. The UMIs contained a 6-nucleotide sample barcode. They were added by template switching during cDNA synthesis. TCRdb reprocessed the 5' RACE reads and keeps a single row for each CDR3 protein, giving no DNA. The sample has approximately 160,000 distinct CDR3 sequences; the top ten hold 7.4%.

Sequenced input: blood. The sequence was collected from a human donor with ulcerative colitis or Crohn's disease, or a healthy co-twin of an affected twin (not recorded which). The chain has TRBV7-2 and TRBJ1-6; TCRdb's assignment of TRBD1 cannot be checked, as there is no DNA. The CDR3 here is CASSSSGHSMYNSPLHF.